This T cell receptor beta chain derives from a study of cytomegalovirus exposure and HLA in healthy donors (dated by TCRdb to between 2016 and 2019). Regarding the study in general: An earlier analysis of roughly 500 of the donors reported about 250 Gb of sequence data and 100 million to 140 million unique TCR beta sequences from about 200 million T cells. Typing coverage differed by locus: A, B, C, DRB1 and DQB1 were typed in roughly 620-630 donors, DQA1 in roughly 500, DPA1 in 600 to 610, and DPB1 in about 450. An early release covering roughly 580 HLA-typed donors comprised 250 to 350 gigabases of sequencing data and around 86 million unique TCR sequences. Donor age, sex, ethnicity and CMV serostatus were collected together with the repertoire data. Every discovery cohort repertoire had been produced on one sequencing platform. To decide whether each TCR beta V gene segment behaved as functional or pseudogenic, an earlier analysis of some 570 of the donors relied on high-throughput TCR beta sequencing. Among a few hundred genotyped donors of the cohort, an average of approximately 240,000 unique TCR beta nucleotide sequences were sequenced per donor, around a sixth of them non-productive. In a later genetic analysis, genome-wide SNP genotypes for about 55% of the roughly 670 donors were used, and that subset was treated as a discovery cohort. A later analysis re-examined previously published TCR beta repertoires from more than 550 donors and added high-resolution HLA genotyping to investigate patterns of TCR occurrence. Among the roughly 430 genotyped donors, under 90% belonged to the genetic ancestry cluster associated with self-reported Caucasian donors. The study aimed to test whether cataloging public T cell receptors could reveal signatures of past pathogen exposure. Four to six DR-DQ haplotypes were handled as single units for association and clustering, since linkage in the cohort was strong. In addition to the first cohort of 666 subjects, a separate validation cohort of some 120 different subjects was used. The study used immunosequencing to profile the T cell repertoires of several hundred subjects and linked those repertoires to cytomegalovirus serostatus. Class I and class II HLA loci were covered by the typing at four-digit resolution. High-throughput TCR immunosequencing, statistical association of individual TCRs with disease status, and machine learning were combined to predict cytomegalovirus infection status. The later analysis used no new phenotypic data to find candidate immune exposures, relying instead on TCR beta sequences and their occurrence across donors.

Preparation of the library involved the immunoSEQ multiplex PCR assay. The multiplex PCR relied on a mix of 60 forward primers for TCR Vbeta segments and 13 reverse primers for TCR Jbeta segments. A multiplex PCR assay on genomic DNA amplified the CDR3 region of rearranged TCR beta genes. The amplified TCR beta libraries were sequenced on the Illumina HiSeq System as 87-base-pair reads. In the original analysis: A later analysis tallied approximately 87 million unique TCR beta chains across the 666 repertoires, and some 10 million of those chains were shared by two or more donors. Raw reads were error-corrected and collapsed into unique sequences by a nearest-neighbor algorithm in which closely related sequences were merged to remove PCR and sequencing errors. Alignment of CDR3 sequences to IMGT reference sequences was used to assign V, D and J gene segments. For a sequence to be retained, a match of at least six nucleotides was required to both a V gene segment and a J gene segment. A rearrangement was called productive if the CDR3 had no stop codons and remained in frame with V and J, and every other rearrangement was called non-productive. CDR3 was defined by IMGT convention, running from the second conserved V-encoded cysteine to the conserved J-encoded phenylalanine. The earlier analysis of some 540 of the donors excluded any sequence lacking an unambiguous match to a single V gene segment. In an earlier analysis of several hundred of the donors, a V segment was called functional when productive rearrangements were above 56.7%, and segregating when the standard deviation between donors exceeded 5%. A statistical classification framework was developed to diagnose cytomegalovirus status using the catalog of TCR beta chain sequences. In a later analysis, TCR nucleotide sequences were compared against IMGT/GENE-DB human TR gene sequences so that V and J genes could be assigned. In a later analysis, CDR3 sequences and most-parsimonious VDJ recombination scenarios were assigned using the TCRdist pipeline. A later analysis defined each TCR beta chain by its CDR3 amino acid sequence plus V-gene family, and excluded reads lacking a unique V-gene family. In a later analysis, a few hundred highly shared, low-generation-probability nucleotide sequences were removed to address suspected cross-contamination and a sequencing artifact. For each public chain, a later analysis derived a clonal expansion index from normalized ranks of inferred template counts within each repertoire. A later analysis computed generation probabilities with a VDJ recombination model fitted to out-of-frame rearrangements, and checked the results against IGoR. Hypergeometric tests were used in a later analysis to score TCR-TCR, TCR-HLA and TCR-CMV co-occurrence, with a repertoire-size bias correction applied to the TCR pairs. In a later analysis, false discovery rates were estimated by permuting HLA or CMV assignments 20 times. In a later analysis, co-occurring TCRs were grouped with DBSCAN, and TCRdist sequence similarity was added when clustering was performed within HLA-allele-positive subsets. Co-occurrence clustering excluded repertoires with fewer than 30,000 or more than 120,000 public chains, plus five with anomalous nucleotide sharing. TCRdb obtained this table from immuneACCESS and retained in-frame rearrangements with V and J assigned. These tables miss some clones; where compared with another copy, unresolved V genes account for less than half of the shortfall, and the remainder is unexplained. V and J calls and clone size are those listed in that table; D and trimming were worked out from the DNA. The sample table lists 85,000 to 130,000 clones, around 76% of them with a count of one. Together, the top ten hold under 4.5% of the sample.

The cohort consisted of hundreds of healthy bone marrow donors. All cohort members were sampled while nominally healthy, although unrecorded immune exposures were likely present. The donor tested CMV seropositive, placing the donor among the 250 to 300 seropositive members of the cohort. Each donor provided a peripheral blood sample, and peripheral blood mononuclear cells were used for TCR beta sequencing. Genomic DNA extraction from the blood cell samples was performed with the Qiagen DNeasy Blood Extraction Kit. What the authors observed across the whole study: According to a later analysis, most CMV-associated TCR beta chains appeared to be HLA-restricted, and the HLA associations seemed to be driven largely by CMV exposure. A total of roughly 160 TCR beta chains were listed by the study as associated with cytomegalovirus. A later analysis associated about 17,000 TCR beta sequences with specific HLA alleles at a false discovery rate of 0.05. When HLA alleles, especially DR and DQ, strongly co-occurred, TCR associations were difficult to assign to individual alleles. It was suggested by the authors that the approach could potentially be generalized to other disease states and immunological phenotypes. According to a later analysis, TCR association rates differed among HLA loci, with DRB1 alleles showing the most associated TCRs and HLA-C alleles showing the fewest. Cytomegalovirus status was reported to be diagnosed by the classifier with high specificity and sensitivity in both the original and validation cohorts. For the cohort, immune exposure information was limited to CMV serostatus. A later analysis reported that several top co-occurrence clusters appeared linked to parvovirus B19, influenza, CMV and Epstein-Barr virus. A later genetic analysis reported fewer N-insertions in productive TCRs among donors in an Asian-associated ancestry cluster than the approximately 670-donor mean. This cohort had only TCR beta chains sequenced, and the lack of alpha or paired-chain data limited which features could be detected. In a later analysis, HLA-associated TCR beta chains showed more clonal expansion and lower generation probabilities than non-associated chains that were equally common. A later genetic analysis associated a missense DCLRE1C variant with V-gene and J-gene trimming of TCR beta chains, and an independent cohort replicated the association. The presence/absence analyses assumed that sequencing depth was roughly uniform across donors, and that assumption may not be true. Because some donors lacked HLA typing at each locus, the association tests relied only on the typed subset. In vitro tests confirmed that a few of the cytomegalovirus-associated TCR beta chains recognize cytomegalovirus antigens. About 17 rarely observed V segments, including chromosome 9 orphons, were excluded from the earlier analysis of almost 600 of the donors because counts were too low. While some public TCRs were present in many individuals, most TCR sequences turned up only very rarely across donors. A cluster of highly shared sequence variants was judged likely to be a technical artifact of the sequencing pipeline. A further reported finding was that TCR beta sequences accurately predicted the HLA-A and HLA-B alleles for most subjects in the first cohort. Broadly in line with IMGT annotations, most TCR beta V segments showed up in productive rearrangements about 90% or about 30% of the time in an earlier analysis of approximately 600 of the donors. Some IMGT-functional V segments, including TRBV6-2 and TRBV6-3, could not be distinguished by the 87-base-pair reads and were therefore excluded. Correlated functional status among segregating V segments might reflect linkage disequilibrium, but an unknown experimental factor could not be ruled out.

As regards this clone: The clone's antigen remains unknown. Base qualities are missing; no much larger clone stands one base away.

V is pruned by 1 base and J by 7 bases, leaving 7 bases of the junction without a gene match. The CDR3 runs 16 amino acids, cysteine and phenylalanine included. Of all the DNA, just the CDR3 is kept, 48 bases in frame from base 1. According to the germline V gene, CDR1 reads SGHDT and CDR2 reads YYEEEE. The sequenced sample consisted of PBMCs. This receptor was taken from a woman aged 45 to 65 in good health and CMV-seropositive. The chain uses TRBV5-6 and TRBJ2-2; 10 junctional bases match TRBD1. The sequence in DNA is TGTGCCAGCAGCTTGCCCGACAGGGGGCAAAACGGGGAGCTGTTTTTT. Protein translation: CASSLPDRGQNGELFF.